Presented here are 5 T cell receptor beta chains from one specimen sequenced in a study of T-cell reconstitution after alpha-beta-depleted transplantation in children. Preparing the TCRbeta library involved the use of unique molecular identifiers. A single record per CDR3 protein comes from TCRdb applying MiXCR to the PCR reads. The repertoire holds hundreds of thousands of distinct CDR3 sequences, with approximately 9.6% as singletons. Sequenced here: PBMCs from the stem cell graft donor, sampled from the stem cell graft. Receptors originate from a human donor who donated a stem cell graft to a child with SCID.

This clonotype was recorded at least ten times. The rearrangement links TRBV5-1 to TRBJ1-3; the D gene is possibly TRBD1 (5 bases). Per the germline V gene, CDR1 is SGHRS and CDR2 is YFSETQ. The V end lost 0 bases, the J end lost 0 bases, and 7 bases lay between the germline ends. This CDR3 contains 15 residues. The CDR3 coding sequence is TGCGCCAGCAGCTTGGAGGGGAACTCTGGAAACACCATATATTTT. Its protein is CASSLEGNSGNTIYF. Supplemented by reference TRBV5-1 and TRBJ1-3, the full variable domain reads KAGVTQTPRYLIKTRGQQVTLSCSPISGHRSVSWYQQTPGQGLQFLFEYFSETQRNKGNFPGRFSGRQFSNSRSEMNVSTLELGDSALYLCASSLEGNSGNTIYFGEGSWLTVV.

The chain carries TRBV5-1 and TRBJ1-5; D perhaps matches TRBD1 (6 bases). The ends were cut back, 0 bases at V and 7 bases at J, with 11 bases in the middle. Germline loops: CDR1 SGHRS, CDR2 YFSETQ. This CDR3 comprises 14 residues. DNA of the CDR3: TGCGCCAGCAGCTTGGTACAGGGTGGCCAGCCCCAGCATTTT. This sequence encodes CASSLVQGGQPQHF.

In its sample, this clonotype was seen a few times. The rearrangement uses TRBV18 and TRBJ1-1, with a weak D call TRBD1 (5 bases). Germline V gene sequence: CDR1 KGHSH, CDR2 LQKENI. With 1 base removed from V and 3 bases from J, the gap between germline ends came to 12 bases. The CDR3 consists of 15 residues. The DNA for the CDR3 is TGTGCCAGCTCACCACTCCTGGGGGGGGACACTGAAGCTTTCTTT. Translated: CASSPLLGGDTEAFF.

This sequence joins TRBV7-2 and TRBJ2-1, with 11 bases that match TRBD2. V was clipped by 6 bases and J by 6 bases; unmatched bases: 4. This CDR3 is 14 amino acids long. CDR1 and CDR2 from the germline V gene are SGHTA and FQGNSA. Here the CDR3 DNA reads TGTGCCAGCAGACAAACTAGCGGGGGCAATGAGCAGTTCTTC. Translating gives CASRQTSGGNEQFF.

This clonotype was seen many times. This sequence joins TRBV12-3 or TRBV12-4 and TRBJ2-1; D unresolved. Trimming shortened V by 5 bases and J by 8 bases, and 10 bases separated the two germline ends. The CDR3 covers 12 residues. The CDR3 DNA reads TGTGCCAGCAGTCCCCTATCCGATGAGCAGTTCTTC. Its translation: CASSPLSDEQFF.